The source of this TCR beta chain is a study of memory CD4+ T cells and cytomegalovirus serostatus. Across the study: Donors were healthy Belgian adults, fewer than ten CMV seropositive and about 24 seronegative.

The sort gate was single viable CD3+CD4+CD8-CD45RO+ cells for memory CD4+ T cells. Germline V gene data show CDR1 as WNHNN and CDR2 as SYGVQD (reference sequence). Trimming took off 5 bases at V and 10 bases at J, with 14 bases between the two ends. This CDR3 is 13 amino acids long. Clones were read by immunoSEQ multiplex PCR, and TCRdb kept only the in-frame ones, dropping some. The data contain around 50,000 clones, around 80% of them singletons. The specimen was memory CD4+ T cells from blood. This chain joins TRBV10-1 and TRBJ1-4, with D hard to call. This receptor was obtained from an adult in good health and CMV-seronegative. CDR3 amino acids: CASSRERGGKLFF. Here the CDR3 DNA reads TGCGCCAGCAGTCGGGAGCGGGGAGGAAAACTGTTTTTT.